This TCR beta chain was identified in a study of cytomegalovirus exposure and HLA in healthy donors. Trimming cost V 3 bases and J 4 bases; bases outside gene matches: 4. This CDR3 region has 14 residues. Per germline, CDR1 SGHTA and CDR2 FQGNSA. Primers for the PCR totalled 60 Vbeta and 13 Jbeta. Profiling relied on immunoSEQ multiplex PCR, and the TCRdb table lists in-frame clones only, not all of them. The sample includes about 140,000 clones, approximately 80% seen only once; the top ten take about 2.2%. With regard to this clone: Its target is not known.

Study-level points and caveats: In a later analysis, at a false discovery rate of 0.05, 16,951 TCR beta sequences matched HLA alleles. Being productive about 87% or about 30% of the time was typical of most TCR beta V segments in an earlier analysis. The authors confirmed in vitro that three CMV-associated chains were specific for CMV antigens.

Sequenced: PBMCs. The sequence derives from a man aged 30 to 39 in good health and CMV-seronegative. The chain is built from TRBV7-2 and TRBJ2-7, with TRBD1 matching 9 bases. This CDR3 reads CASSFGTGLYEQYF. The DNA of the CDR3 is TGTGCCAGCAGCTTCGGGACAGGGCTATACGAGCAGTACTTC.